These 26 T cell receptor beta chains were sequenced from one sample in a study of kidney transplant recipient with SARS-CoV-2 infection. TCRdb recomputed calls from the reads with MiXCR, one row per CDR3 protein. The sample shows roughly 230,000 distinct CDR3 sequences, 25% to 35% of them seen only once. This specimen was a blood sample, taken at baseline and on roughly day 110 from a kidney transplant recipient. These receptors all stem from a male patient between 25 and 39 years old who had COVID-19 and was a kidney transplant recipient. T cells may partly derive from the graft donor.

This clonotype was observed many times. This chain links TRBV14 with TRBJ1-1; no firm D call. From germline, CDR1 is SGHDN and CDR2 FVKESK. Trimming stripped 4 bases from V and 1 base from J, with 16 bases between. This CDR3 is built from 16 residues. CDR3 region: CASSRLRGSWNTEAFF. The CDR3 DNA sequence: TGTGCCAGCAGCCGACTACGAGGGTCCTGGAACACTGAAGCTTTCTTT.

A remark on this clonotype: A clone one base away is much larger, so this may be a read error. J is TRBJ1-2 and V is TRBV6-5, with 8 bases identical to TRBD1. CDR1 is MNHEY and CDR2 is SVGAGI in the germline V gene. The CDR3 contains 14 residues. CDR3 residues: CTSSEQGAAYGYTF. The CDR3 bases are TGTACCAGCAGTGAGCAGGGGGCGGCCTATGGCTACACCTTC.

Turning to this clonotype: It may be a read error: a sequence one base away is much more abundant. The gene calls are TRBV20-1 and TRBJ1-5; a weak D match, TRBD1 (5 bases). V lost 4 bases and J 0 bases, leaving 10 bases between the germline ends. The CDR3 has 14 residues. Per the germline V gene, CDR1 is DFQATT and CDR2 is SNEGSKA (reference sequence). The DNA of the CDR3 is TGCAGTGCTAAAGGAGGGGATAGCAATCAGCCCCAGCATTTT. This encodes CSAKGGDSNQPQHF.

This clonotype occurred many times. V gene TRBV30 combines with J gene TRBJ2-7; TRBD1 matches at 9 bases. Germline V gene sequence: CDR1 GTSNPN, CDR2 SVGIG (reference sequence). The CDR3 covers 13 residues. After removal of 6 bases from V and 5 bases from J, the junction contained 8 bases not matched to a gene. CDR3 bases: TGTGCCTGTATGACAGGGGGGATGAACGAGCAGTACTTC. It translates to CACMTGGMNEQYF.

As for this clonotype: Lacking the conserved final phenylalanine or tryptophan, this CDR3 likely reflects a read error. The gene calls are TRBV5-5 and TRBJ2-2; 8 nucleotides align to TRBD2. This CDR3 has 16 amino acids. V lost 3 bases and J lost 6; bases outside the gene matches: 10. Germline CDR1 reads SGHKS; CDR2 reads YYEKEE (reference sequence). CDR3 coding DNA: TGTGCCAGCAGCTCGGAACGAGCGGGAGTAGCCGGGGAGCTGTTTTCT. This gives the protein CASSSERAGVAGELFS.

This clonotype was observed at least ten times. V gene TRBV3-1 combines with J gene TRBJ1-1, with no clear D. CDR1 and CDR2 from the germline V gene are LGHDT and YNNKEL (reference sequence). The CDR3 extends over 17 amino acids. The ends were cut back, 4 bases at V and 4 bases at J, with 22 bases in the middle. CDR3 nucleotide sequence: TGTGCCAGCAGCCGCAAGGCTCCCATTTCAATTCGCACTGAAGCTTTCTTT. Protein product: CASSRKAPISIRTEAFF.

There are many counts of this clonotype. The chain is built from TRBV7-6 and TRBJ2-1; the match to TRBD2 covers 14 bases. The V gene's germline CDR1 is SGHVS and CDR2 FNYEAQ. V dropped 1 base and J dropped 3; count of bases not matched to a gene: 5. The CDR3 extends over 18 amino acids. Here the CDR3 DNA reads TGTGCCAGCAGCTTAGTAGGGGGACTAGCGGGAGTCTACAATGAGCAGTTCTTC. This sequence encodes CASSLVGGLAGVYNEQFF.

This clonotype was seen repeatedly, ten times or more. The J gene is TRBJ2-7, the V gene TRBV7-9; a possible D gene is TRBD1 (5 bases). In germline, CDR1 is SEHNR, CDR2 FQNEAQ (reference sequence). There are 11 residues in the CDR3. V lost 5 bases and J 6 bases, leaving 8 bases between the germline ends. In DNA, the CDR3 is TGTGCCAGCAGCGAGGACACCGAGCAGTACTTC. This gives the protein CASSEDTEQYF.

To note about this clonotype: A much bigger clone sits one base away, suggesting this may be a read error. CDR3 amino acids: CASCSGQGAFEQYF. CDR3 DNA: TGTGCCAGCTGTTCCGGACAGGGGGCATTCGAGCAGTACTTC. V gene TRBV6-6 combines with J gene TRBJ2-7, with 11 nucleotides matching TRBD1. The germline V gene has CDR1 MNHNY and CDR2 SVGAGI (reference sequence). This CDR3 is 14 amino acids long. Trimming took 8 bases from V and 6 from J; bases not matched to a gene: 9.

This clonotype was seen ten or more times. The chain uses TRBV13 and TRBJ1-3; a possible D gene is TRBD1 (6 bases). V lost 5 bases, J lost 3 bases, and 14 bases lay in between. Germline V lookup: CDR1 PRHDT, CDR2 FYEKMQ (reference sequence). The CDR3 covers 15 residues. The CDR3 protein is CASSPGGLGGNTIYF. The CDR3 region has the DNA TGTGCCAGCAGCCCTGGGGGGCTTGGTGGAAACACCATATATTTT. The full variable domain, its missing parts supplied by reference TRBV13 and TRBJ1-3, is AAGVIQSPRHLIKEKRETATLKCYPIPRHDTVYWYQQGPGQDPQFLISFYEKMQSDKGSIPDRFSAQQFSDYHSELNMSSLELGDSALYFCASSPGGLGGNTIYFGEGSWLTVV.

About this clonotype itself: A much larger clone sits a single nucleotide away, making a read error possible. CDR3 nucleotides: TGCGCCAGCAGCCAAGATCAAGGTGGGAGTTTCGGGGATCTGTTTTTT. Its translation: CASSQDQGGSFGDLFF. The chain has TRBV4-1 and TRBJ2-2; D may be TRBD2 (5 bases). The germline gives CDR1 MGHRA, CDR2 YSYEKL. There are 16 residues in the CDR3.

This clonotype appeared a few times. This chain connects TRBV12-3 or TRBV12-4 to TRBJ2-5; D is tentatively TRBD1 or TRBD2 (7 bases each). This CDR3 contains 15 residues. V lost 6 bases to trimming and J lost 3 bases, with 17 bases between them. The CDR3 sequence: CASSPPGGGKETQYF. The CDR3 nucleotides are TGTGCCAGCAGCCCCCCAGGGGGGGGCAAAGAGACCCAGTACTTC.

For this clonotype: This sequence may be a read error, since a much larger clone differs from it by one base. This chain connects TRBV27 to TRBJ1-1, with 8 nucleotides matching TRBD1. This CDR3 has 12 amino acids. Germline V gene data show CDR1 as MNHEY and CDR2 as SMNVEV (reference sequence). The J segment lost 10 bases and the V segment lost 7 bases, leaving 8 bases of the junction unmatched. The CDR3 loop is CASKTGGTRAFF. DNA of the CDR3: TGTGCCAGCAAAACAGGGGGAACCCGAGCTTTCTTT.

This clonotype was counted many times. CDR3 sequence reads: CASSLLLGAGGYTF. In nucleotides, the CDR3 is TGTGCCAGCAGCTTATTGCTAGGGGCTGGTGGCTACACCTTC. This chain uses TRBV7-9 with TRBJ1-2, with D possibly being TRBD1 (5 bases). This CDR3 contains 14 residues. The germline V and J ends were trimmed by 2 bases and 7 bases, with 14 bases remaining between them. Germline V gives CDR1 SEHNR, CDR2 FQNEAQ (reference sequence).

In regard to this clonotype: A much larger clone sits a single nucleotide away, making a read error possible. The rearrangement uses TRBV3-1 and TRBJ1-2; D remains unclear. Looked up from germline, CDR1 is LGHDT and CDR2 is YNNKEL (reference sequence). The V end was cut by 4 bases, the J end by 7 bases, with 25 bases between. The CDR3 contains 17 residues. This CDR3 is CASSRVDTLRKTCGYTF. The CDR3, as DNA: TGTGCCAGCAGCCGCGTAGACACCCTTCGAAAGACCTGTGGCTACACCTTC. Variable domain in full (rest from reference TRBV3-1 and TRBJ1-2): DTAVSQTPKYLVTQMGNDKSIKCEQNLGHDTMYWYKQDSKKFLKIMFSYNNKELIINETVPNRFSPKSPDKAHLNLHINSLELGDSAVYFCASSRVDTLRKTCGYTFGSGTRLTVV.

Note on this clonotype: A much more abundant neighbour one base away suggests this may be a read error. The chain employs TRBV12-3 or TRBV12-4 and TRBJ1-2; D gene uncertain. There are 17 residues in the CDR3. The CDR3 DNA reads TGTGCCGGCAGTTCGGAATGCACAGCAGGAAAGACCTATGGCTACACCTTC. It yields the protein CAGSSECTAGKTYGYTF.

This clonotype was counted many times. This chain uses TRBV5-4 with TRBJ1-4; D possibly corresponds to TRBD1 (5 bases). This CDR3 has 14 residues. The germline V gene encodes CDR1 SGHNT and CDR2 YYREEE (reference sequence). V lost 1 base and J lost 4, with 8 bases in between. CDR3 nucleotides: TGTGCCAGCAGCTTGAAGACAGATAATGAAAAACTGTTTTTT. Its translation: CASSLKTDNEKLFF.

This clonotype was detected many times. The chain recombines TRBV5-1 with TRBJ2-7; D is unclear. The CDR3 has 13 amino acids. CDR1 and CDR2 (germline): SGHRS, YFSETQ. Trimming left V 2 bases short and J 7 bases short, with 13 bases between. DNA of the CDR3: TGCGCCAGCAGCTTTTTCCCCTCGAGGGAGCAGTACTTC. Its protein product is CASSFFPSREQYF.

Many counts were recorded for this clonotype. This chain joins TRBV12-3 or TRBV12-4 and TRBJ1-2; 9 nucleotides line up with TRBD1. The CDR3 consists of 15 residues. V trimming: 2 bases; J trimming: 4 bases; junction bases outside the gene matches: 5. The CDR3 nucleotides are TGTGCCAGCAGTTTAAAGGGACAGGGTGCCTATGGCTACACCTTC. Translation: CASSLKGQGAYGYTF.

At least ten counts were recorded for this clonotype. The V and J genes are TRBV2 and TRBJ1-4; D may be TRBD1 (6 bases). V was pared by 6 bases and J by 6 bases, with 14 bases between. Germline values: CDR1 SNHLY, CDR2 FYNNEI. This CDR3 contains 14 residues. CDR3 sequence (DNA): TGTGCCAGCAGCTACGACAGGCGAGATGAAAAACTGTTTTTT. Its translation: CASSYDRRDEKLFF.

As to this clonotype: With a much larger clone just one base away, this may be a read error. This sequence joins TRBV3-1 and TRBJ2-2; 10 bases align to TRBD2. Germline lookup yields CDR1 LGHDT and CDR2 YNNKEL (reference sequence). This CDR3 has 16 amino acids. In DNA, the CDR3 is TGTGCCAGCAGCCAGGCTAGCGGGAGCATTCCCGGGGCGCTGTTTTTT. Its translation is CASSQASGSIPGALFF.

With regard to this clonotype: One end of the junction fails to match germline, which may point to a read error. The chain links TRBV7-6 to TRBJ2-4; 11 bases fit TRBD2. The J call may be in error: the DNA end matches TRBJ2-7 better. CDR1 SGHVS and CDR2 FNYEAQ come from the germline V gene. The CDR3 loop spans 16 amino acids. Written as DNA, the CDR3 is TGTACCAGCAGCTTAGTGGGGACTAGCGGCTCCTACGAGCAGTACTTC. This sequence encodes CTSSLVGTSGSYEQYF.

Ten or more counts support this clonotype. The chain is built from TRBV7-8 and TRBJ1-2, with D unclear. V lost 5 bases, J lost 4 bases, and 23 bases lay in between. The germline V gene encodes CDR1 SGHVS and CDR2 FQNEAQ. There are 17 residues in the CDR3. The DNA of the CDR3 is TGTGCCAGCAGCATGCCGTGGTTTACCCGAAAGACCTATGGCTACACCTTC. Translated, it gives CASSMPWFTRKTYGYTF.

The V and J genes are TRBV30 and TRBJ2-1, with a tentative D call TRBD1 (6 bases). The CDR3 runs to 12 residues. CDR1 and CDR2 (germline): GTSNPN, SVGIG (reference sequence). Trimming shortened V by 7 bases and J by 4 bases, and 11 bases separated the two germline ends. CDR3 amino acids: CAYRQEYNEQFF. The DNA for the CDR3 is TGTGCCTACAGACAGGAATACAATGAGCAGTTCTTC.

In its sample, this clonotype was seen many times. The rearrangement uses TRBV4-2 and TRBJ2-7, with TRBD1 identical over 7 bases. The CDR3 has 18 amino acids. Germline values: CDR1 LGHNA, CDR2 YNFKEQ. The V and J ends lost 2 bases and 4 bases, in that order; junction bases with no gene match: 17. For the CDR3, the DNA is TGTGCCAGCAGCCAACTGGTGGACCCCCGGGCCAGGGGGTACGAGCAGTACTTC. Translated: CASSQLVDPRARGYEQYF.

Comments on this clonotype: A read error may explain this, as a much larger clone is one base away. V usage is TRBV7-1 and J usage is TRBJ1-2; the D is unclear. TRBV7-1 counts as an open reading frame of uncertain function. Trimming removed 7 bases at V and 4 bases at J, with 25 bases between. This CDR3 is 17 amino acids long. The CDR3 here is CASNYRRHEGKTYGYTF. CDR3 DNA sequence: TGTGCCAGCAACTACCGGCGTCACGAGGGAAAGACCTATGGCTACACCTTC.